The 25 T cell receptor beta chains below come from one sample, sequenced in a study of T cells in lung cancer brain metastases. The method was immunoSEQ multiplex PCR; TCRdb's version includes in-frame clones alone and lacks a portion of them. The sample records 1,500 to 2,000 clones, around 84% being singletons. Sequences were obtained from tumor tissue from the primary lung tumor. Receptors were obtained from a man between 65 and 79 years old with non-small cell lung cancer.

With regard to this clone: A junction end diverges from the germline sequence, so it may reflect a read error. V and J are TRBV10-3 and TRBJ2-7, with D perhaps TRBD1 (5 bases). This CDR3 region has 11 residues. The germline gives CDR1 ENHRY, CDR2 SYGVKD. CDR3 amino acids: CAISESGSHAF. The CDR3, as DNA: TGTGCCATCAGTGAATCAGGGTCGCACGCATTC.

A single count supports this clone. The chain joins TRBV10-3 to TRBJ2-2; 9 bases line up with TRBD1. J was trimmed by 1 base and V by 6 bases; bases with no gene match: 3. In germline, CDR1 is ENHRY, CDR2 SYGVKD. The CDR3 runs 15 residues. The CDR3 bases are TGTGCCATCAGGGAGACAGGGGGGAACACCGGGGAGCTGTTTTTT. Its translation is CAIRETGGNTGELFF.

The chain employs TRBV10-3 and TRBJ1-1; D is unresolved. Trimming left V 5 bases short and J 1 base short, with 11 bases between. The germline V gene has CDR1 ENHRY and CDR2 SYGVKD. This CDR3 is built from 14 residues. DNA for the CDR3: TGTGCCATCAGTCCGTTGGGCCAGAACACTGAAGCTTTCTTT. This sequence encodes CAISPLGQNTEAFF.

The J gene is TRBJ2-5, the V gene TRBV11-2; D is perhaps TRBD1 (7 bases). Germline values: CDR1 SGHAT, CDR2 FQNNGV. The CDR3 is 15 residues long. Trimming took off 5 bases at V and 5 bases at J, with 18 bases between the two ends. The CDR3 sequence is CASSAQGGLSETQYF. Here the CDR3 DNA reads TGTGCCAGCAGCGCCCAGGGGGGCCTATCGGAGACCCAGTACTTC. The variable domain in full, with the rest retrieved from reference TRBV11-2 and TRBJ2-5, is EAGVAQSPRYKIIEKRQSVAFWCNPISGHATLYWYQQILGQGPKLLIQFQNNGVVDDSQLPKDRFSAERLKGVDSTLKIQPAKLEDSAVYLCASSAQGGLSETQYFGPGTRLLVL.

The chain has TRBV5-1 and TRBJ2-6, with no clear D. Trimming pared 0 bases from V and 2 bases from J, leaving 0 bases between. The CDR3 consists of 13 residues. Germline assignment: CDR1 SGHRS and CDR2 YFSETQ. The CDR3: CASSLAGANVLTF. CDR3 coding DNA: TGCGCCAGCAGCTTGGCTGGGGCCAACGTCCTGACTTTC.

The rearrangement joins TRBV19 to TRBJ2-1; 8 bases are a match to TRBD1. The V gene's germline CDR1 is LNHDA and CDR2 SQIVND (reference sequence). This CDR3 is 12 amino acids long. Trimming took 6 bases from V and 6 from J; bases not matched to a gene: 1. The CDR3 DNA sequence: TGTGCCAGTAGGGACAGGGTCAATGAGCAGTTCTTC. Its translation: CASRDRVNEQFF.

This clone was observed a few times. The chain joins TRBV29-1 to TRBJ2-2; D gene uncertain. This CDR3 is built from 14 residues. Germline assignment: CDR1 SQVTM and CDR2 ANQGSEA. Trimming pared 6 bases from V and 1 base from J, leaving 12 bases between. The CDR3, as DNA: TGCAGCGTCCGAGTGGCGCAGAACACCGGGGAGCTGTTTTTT. Amino acids: CSVRVAQNTGELFF.

V usage is TRBV5-1 and J usage is TRBJ2-3; D is unresolved. Germline V gene data show CDR1 as SGHRS and CDR2 as YFSETQ. CDR3 length: 17 residues. The V and J ends lost 1 base and 0 bases respectively, with 15 bases between them. CDR3 in DNA: TGCGCCAGCAGCTTGAAAGGTCAGAGATCTAGCACAGATACGCAGTATTTT. Amino acid sequence: CASSLKGQRSSTDTQYF.

This sequence joins TRBV7-9 and TRBJ2-1; D remains ambiguous. The CDR3 sequence is 14 residues long. The V end lost 3 bases, the J end lost 7 bases, and 13 bases lay between the germline ends. Germline values: CDR1 SEHNR, CDR2 FQNEAQ (reference sequence). CDR3 sequence: CASSLRNERNEQFF. In nucleotides, the CDR3 is TGTGCCAGCAGCTTGAGAAACGAAAGGAATGAGCAGTTCTTC.

The chain joins TRBV5-4 to TRBJ2-3; 15 bases are a match to TRBD2. V trimming: 4 bases; J trimming: 4 bases; junction bases outside the gene matches: 7. The CDR3 consists of 17 residues. CDR1 is SGHNT and CDR2 is YYREEE in the germline V gene (reference sequence). CDR3 DNA sequence: TGTGCCAGCAGCCGGACTAGCGGGAGGGCCAGCGCAGATACGCAGTATTTT. Protein product: CASSRTSGRASADTQYF.

This clone was recorded once. The chain links TRBV5-1 to TRBJ1-1; 12 nucleotides match TRBD1. V gave up 3 bases and J gave up 2 bases; unmatched junction bases: 2. This CDR3 region has 15 residues. From germline, CDR1 is SGHRS and CDR2 YFSETQ. DNA of the CDR3: TGCGCCAGCAGCTGGGGACAGGGGGCAAACACTGAAGCTTTCTTT. Protein product: CASSWGQGANTEAFF.

The chain joins TRBV6-1 to TRBJ2-2; a weak D match, TRBD1 (6 bases). Germline CDR1 reads MNHNS; CDR2 reads SASEGT. This CDR3 contains 15 residues. With 1 base removed from V and 5 bases from J, the gap between germline ends came to 11 bases. DNA for the CDR3: TGTGCCAGCAGTGAAGACAGGGCGCTGACCGGGGAGCTGTTTTTT. Amino acid sequence: CASSEDRALTGELFF.

CDR3 sequence reads: CASSFDTTNTGELFF. Here the CDR3 DNA reads TGCGCCAGCAGCTTCGATACGACCAACACCGGGGAGCTGTTTTTT. The rearrangement links TRBV5-1 to TRBJ2-2; D call uncertain. This CDR3 region has 15 residues. Germline values: CDR1 SGHRS, CDR2 YFSETQ. Trimming removed 2 bases at V and 2 bases at J, with 10 bases between.

This clone was detected a few times. The chain recombines TRBV14 with TRBJ1-1, with 10 bases that match TRBD1. This CDR3 is 13 amino acids long. The J segment lost 5 bases and the V segment lost 6 bases, leaving 3 bases of the junction unmatched. Germline loops: CDR1 SGHDN, CDR2 FVKESK. This CDR3 is CASSRTGGTEAFF. CDR3 sequence (DNA): TGTGCCAGCAGTCGGACAGGGGGAACTGAAGCTTTCTTT.

The chain joins TRBV6-1 to TRBJ2-3; D is unresolved. V was pared by 8 bases and J by 0 bases, with 12 bases between. The CDR3 spans 14 residues. The germline V gene has CDR1 MNHNS and CDR2 SASEGT. The CDR3 sequence is CASLLDTSTDTQYF. The CDR3 nucleotides read TGTGCCAGCCTTCTAGATACTAGCACAGATACGCAGTATTTT.

With regard to this clone: Other DNA sequences in this specimen translate into the identical CDR3. V usage is TRBV6-5 and J usage is TRBJ1-2; the D is unclear. The V end lost 0 bases, the J end lost 5 bases, and 7 bases lay between the germline ends. The CDR3 has 13 residues. Germline V CDR1 and CDR2: MNHEY, SVGAGI. The CDR3 loop is CASSYSTEYGYTF. CDR3 DNA: TGTGCCAGCAGTTACTCGACGGAATATGGCTACACCTTC.

The chain uses TRBV7-9 and TRBJ1-3; D ambiguous. V was trimmed by 1 base and J by 1 base, leaving 2 bases between them. Looked up from germline, CDR1 is SEHNR and CDR2 is FQNEAQ (reference sequence). CDR3 length: 13 amino acids. The CDR3, as DNA: TGTGCCAGCAGCTTAGGGTCTGGAAACACCATATATTTT. It specifies CASSLGSGNTIYF.

The chain uses TRBV7-9 and TRBJ2-3, with 9 bases matching TRBD2. V dropped 7 bases and J dropped 2; count of bases not matched to a gene: 7. CDR3 length: 15 amino acids. Germline-derived CDR1 and CDR2 are SEHNR and FQNEAQ (reference sequence). The CDR3 reads CASINPGLATDTQYF. In DNA, the CDR3 is TGTGCCAGCATTAACCCGGGACTAGCCACAGATACGCAGTATTTT.

The chain recombines TRBV7-9 with TRBJ2-1, with 14 bases matching TRBD2. The J segment lost 5 bases and the V segment lost 2 bases, leaving 8 bases of the junction unmatched. The CDR3 has 18 amino acids. CDR1 SEHNR and CDR2 FQNEAQ come from the germline V gene (reference sequence). The CDR3 sequence: CASSLMYWGLAGDNEQFF. Written as DNA, the CDR3 is TGTGCCAGCAGCTTAATGTATTGGGGACTAGCGGGAGACAATGAGCAGTTCTTC.

The V and J genes are TRBV9 and TRBJ1-5; a weak D match, TRBD1 (5 bases). CDR1 SGDLS and CDR2 YYNGEE come from the germline V gene. The CDR3 covers 15 residues. Trimming left V 5 bases short and J 3 bases short, with 15 bases between. CDR3 DNA: TGTGCCAGCAGTCTCGACAGTTCCTTCAATCAGCCCCAGCATTTT. As protein: CASSLDSSFNQPQHF.

The chain employs TRBV14 and TRBJ1-2; perhaps TRBD1 as D (5 bases). V was pared by 3 bases and J by 8 bases, with 16 bases between. CDR3 size: 14 residues. CDR1 is SGHDN and CDR2 is FVKESK in the germline V gene. The CDR3 sequence: CASSQAGRLGGYTF. DNA for the CDR3: TGTGCCAGCAGCCAGGCAGGGCGGCTGGGGGGCTACACCTTC.

This chain connects TRBV7-2 to TRBJ1-1; the D is unclear. Trimming removed 5 bases from V and 4 bases from J, with 14 bases in between. The CDR3 runs 14 residues. The germline gives CDR1 SGHTA, CDR2 FQGNSA. The chain's CDR3 is CASSPRNERTEAFF. The CDR3 coding sequence is TGTGCCAGCAGCCCTAGAAACGAGCGCACTGAAGCTTTCTTT. Complete variable domain (other parts from reference TRBV7-2 and TRBJ1-1): GAGVSQSPSNKVTEKGKDVELRCDPISGHTALYWYRQSLGQGLEFLIYFQGNSAPDKSGLPSDRFSAERTGGSVSTLTIQRTQQEDSAVYLCASSPRNERTEAFFGQGTRLTVV.

The V and J genes are TRBV14 and TRBJ2-5; 11 bases align to TRBD2. The germline V gene has CDR1 SGHDN and CDR2 FVKESK. The CDR3 extends over 17 amino acids. Trimming at V came to 5 bases and at J to 5 bases, leaving 13 bases not matched to a gene. The CDR3 bases are TGTGCCAGCAGCGGCCTTAGGCTAGCGGGAGGAGTGGAGACCCAGTACTTC. It translates to CASSGLRLAGGVETQYF. The complete variable domain, with remaining parts taken from reference TRBV14 and TRBJ2-5, reads EAGVTQFPSHSVIEKGQTVTLRCDPISGHDNLYWYRRVMGKEIKFLLHFVKESKQDESGMPNNRFLAERTGGTYSTLKVQPAELEDSGVYFCASSGLRLAGGVETQYFGPGTRLLVL.

The chain is built from TRBV7-6 and TRBJ2-7, with D unresolved. Germline V gives CDR1 SGHVS, CDR2 FNYEAQ. The CDR3 is 10 amino acids. Trimming removed 11 bases from V and 3 bases from J, with 8 bases in between. The CDR3 loop is CACGVYEQYV. The CDR3 region has the DNA TGTGCCTGTGGGGTCTACGAGCAGTACGTC.

This clone has just a few counts. J is TRBJ1-1 and V is TRBV19; 7 bases are shared with TRBD1. CDR1 is LNHDA, CDR2 SQIVND, per germline (reference sequence). This CDR3 is 15 amino acids long. Trimming cost V 0 bases and J 2 bases; bases outside gene matches: 3. The CDR3 coding sequence is TGTGCCAGTAGTATAGAGGGACAGCAAAACACTGAAGCTTTCTTT. Translated, it gives CASSIEGQQNTEAFF.